The clone carrying this T cell receptor beta chain was seen a few times. This specimen comes from a study of blood T cell repertoires in COVID-19. Study-level background: Material from acute and convalescent COVID-19 was sourced from the United States, Italy and Spain. From T cells, B-cell-depleted T cells, or PBMCs came the material, which was cDNA or gDNA.

The germline V gene encodes CDR1 MNHEY and CDR2 SMNVEV (reference sequence). Unmatched junction bases numbered 10, after V lost 4 bases and J lost 3 bases. The CDR3 sequence is 16 residues long. Self-reported history from a screening survey and questionnaire set each donor's cohort. Resolution of symptoms, clearance, or two negative PCRs was present in recovered Cohort 3 donors. This table comes from immunoSEQ multiplex PCR, and its TCRdb copy is limited to in-frame clones, with some not included. The repertoire holds some 150,000 clones, with approximately 89% as singletons. The sequenced material came from PBMCs or T cells enriched from blood (not recorded which). This rearrangement joins TRBV27 to TRBJ2-7; 9 bases align to TRBD1. The TCR originated in a woman aged 18-29 years who had recovered from COVID-19. DNA for the CDR3: TGTGCCAGCAGTTATTCACAGGGGGCGATTAACTACGAGCAGTACTTC. This gives the protein CASSYSQGAINYEQYF.